The rows below give T cell receptor beta chains drawn from one sample of a study of blood T cell repertoires in COVID-19. TCRdb's copy holds only in-frame clones and misses some; the assay was immunoSEQ multiplex PCR. The sample carries roughly 100,000 clones, approximately 80% recorded once. Sequencing used peripheral blood. These receptors originate from a woman in her sixties with acute or convalescent COVID-19. Both conserved end residues are trimmed from each CDR3. Each record gives: CDR3 length, V gene, J gene, CDR3 protein.

>12|TRBV5-4|TRBJ2-2
ASSPNRNTGELF
>13|TRBV5-6|TRBJ2-1
ASSSRGSGRVEQF
>13|TRBV11-2|TRBJ2-3
ASSSRGTSTDTQY
>13|TRBV18|TRBJ1-1
ASSPPGDRVTEAF
>12|TRBV7-9|TRBJ1-2
ASSLVGQDYGYT
>13|TRBV5-1|TRBJ1-6
ASSFGTVGNSPLH
>12|TRBV7-7|TRBJ2-2
ASSPSLYTGELF
>16|TRBV21-1|TRBJ2-7
ASSKRGFNGGGSYEQY
>12|TRBV5-1|TRBJ1-5
ASSEGQGDQPQH
>12|TRBV3-1/TRBV3-2|TRBJ1-1
ASSSRGSRGEAF
>12|TRBV19|TRBJ1-1
ASSTGTFNTEAF
>14|TRBV3-1/TRBV3-2|TRBJ2-5
ASSQDKLALGETQY
>14|TRBV7-9|TRBJ1-2
ASSLYGGQGTYGYT
>13|TRBV19|TRBJ2-3
ASSIRGLGTDTQY
>14|TRBV5-1|TRBJ2-5
ASSFRAGRVQESQY
>10|TRBV28|TRBJ1-2
ASSFAGDGYT
>13|TRBV2|TRBJ1-2
ASSEGGVTEYGYT
>12|TRBV9|TRBJ1-2
ASGYGQGNYGYT
>12|TRBV19|TRBJ2-7
ASRPGSLSYEQY
>12|TRBV5-1|TRBJ1-5
ASSSDRVDQPQH
>15|TRBV11-2|TRBJ2-6
ASSSRDRSSGANVLT
>11|TRBV27|TRBJ1-4
ASSSSGGEKLF
>11|TRBV3-1/TRBV3-2|TRBJ1-5
ASSQQFNQPQH
>12|TRBV7-2|TRBJ2-5
ASSLYNGEETQY
>11|TRBV18|TRBJ1-4
ASSRDSNEKLF